This T cell receptor (beta chain) stems from a study of blood T cell repertoires in COVID-19. Whole-study context: PBMCs, B-cell-depleted T cells, or T cells provided the cDNA or gDNA that made up the material.

The CDR3 is 17 residues long. V dropped 4 bases and J dropped 0; count of bases not matched to a gene: 5. Germline lookup yields CDR1 LGHNA and CDR2 YNFKEQ. In the authors' methods: Estimated nucleated cell counts came from reference gene primer amplification. Assay used: immunoSEQ multiplex PCR; TCRdb lists only in-frame clones, some missing. V and J calls and clone size come straight from that table; D and trimming were deduced from the DNA. The sample has more than 110,000 clones, about four fifths seen once. This clone was seen only a few times. The source material was peripheral blood. The sequence was obtained from an elderly man with acute or convalescent COVID-19. This chain joins TRBV4-2 and TRBJ2-1, with 11 positions matching TRBD2. The CDR3 DNA sequence: TGTGCCAGCAGCCCTCGACTAGCGGGAAGCTCCTACAATGAGCAGTTCTTC. Translating gives CASSPRLAGSSYNEQFF.